This T cell receptor beta chain emerged from a study of T-cell memory formation after mild COVID-19. TCRdb re-called the 5' RACE reads through MiXCR, storing one row per CDR3 protein. Of 120,000 to 150,000 distinct CDR3 sequences in the sample, 15% to 20% were seen once. CDR1 and CDR2 (germline): MNHEY, SVGAGI. This CDR3 is 14 amino acids long. V was trimmed by 10 bases and J by 5 bases, leaving 20 bases between them. The chain recombines TRBV6-5 with TRBJ1-1; no firm D call. Material: PBMCs or a T cell subset sorted from them (not recorded which). This TCR was recovered from an adult woman who had mild COVID-19 (a few samples of this study predate the infection). Cell type and time point are not known. CDR3 residues: CATREDRTGTEAFF. As DNA, the CDR3 is TGTGCCACCAGAGAAGATCGGACGGGGACTGAAGCTTTCTTT.